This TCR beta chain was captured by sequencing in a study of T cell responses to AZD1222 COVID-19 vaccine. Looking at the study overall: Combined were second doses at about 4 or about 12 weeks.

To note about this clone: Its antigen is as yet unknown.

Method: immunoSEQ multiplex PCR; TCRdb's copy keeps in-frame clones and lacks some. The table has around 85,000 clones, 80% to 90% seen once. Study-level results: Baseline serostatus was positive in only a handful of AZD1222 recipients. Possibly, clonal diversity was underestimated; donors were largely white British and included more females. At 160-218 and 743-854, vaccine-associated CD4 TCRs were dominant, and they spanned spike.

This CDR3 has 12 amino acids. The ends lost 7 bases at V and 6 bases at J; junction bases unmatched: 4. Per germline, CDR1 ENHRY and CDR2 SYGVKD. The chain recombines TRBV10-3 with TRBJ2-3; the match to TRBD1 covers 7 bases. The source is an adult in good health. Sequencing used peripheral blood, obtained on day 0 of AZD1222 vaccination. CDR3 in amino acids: CAIKGQTDTQYF. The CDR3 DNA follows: TGTGCCATCAAGGGACAGACGGATACGCAGTATTTT.